Each of the 26 T cell receptor beta chains below was sequenced from the same sample in a study of CD8 T cells in Susac syndrome. RNA totalling about 0.45 to 1 ug underwent reverse transcription with random hexamers. TCRdb re-called the immunoSEQ multiplex PCR reads through MiXCR, storing one row per CDR3 protein. The sample yields approximately 280,000 distinct CDR3 sequences, roughly 85% seen once. The specimen sequenced was CD8+ T cells from PBMCs. These receptors were taken from a human donor with multiple sclerosis.

This clonotype was seen just once. J is TRBJ2-3 and V is TRBV6-9, with TRBD2 matching 8 bases. Unmatched junction bases numbered 14, after V lost 0 bases and J lost 3 bases. Germline V gives CDR1 MNHGY, CDR2 SVAAGI. This CDR3 is 19 amino acids long. The CDR3 reads CASSYSDRRSERETDTQYF. The CDR3 DNA reads as TGTGCCAGCAGTTATTCCGATCGGAGGTCCGAGCGGGAGACAGATACGCAGTATTTT.

This chain connects TRBV27 to TRBJ2-7, with D possibly being TRBD1 (5 bases). The CDR3 covers 12 residues. The germline CDR1 and CDR2 sequences are MNHEY and SMNVEV (reference sequence). The V end lost 6 bases, the J end lost 5 bases, and 11 bases lay between the germline ends. The CDR3 loop is CASRQDTDEQYF. For the CDR3, the DNA is TGTGCCAGCAGACAGGACACCGACGAGCAGTACTTC.

V is TRBV25-1 and J is TRBJ2-5; TRBD1 is a possible D gene (6 bases). The CDR3 length is 15 residues. CDR1 and CDR2 (germline): MGHDK, SYGVNS. Trimming took 3 bases from V and 4 from J, leaving 15 bases between them. Written as DNA, the CDR3 is TGTGCCAGCAGTGAGGGCGCAGGGGTACGAGAGACCCAGTACTTC. It specifies CASSEGAGVRETQYF. Looking up the rest from reference TRBV25-1 and TRBJ2-5 gives the full variable domain: EADIYQTPRYLVIGTGKKITLECSQTMGHDKMYWYQQDPGMELHLIHYSYGVNSTEKGDLSSESTVSRIRTEHFPLTLESARPSHTSQYLCASSEGAGVRETQYFGPGTRLLVL.

The chain joins TRBV11-2 to TRBJ1-4, with D perhaps TRBD1 (6 bases). Trimming stripped 4 bases from V and 3 bases from J, with 9 bases between. The CDR3 is made up of 14 amino acids. In germline, CDR1 is SGHAT, CDR2 FQNNGV. CDR3 DNA: TGTGCCAGCAGCTCCGCAGGGGCTAATGAAAAACTGTTTTTT. Amino acid sequence: CASSSAGANEKLFF.

V usage is TRBV20-1 and J usage is TRBJ2-3, with 7 bases identical to TRBD2. Germline CDR1 and CDR2: DFQATT and SNEGSKA (reference sequence). This CDR3 has 17 amino acids. The V segment lost 0 bases and the J segment 0 bases; nucleotides outside the gene matches: 9. The CDR3 DNA follows: TGCAGTGCTAGAGATCCGACTAGCCCCACTAGCACAGATACGCAGTATTTT. Translated: CSARDPTSPTSTDTQYF.

V gene TRBV6-1 combines with J gene TRBJ2-7; 8 nucleotides match TRBD2. This CDR3 region has 16 residues. Per the germline V gene, CDR1 is MNHNS and CDR2 is SASEGT. J lost 2 bases, V lost 2 bases, and 8 bases had no gene match. The DNA of the CDR3 is TGTGCCAGCAGTGAATTTTCGACTAGCGAGACCTACGAGCAGTACTTC. Encoded protein: CASSEFSTSETYEQYF.

The V and J genes are TRBV20-1 and TRBJ1-5, with no clear D. V lost 6 bases to trimming and J lost 6 bases, with 24 bases between them. Germline lookup yields CDR1 DFQATT and CDR2 SNEGSKA (reference sequence). The CDR3 length is 16 residues. The CDR3 loop reads CSAVSAGQSTSQPQHF. The CDR3 region has the DNA TGCAGTGCAGTTTCGGCCGGGCAGTCGACCAGTCAGCCCCAGCATTTT.

The chain combines TRBV13 with TRBJ2-7; possibly TRBD2 for D (6 bases). The V and J ends lost 3 bases and 2 bases respectively, with 8 bases between them. The germline V gene has CDR1 PRHDT and CDR2 FYEKMQ (reference sequence). CDR3 length: 13 residues. Here the CDR3 reads CASSFQRAYEQYF. Here the CDR3 DNA reads TGTGCCAGCAGCTTCCAGCGGGCCTACGAGCAGTACTTC.

V and J are TRBV6-6 and TRBJ1-1; TRBD1 is a possible D gene (5 bases). Trimming took off 6 bases at V and 4 bases at J, with 9 bases between the two ends. Germline V gene sequence: CDR1 MNHNY, CDR2 SVGAGI (reference sequence). There are 12 residues in the CDR3. CDR3 in amino acids: CASSEGSTEAFF. The DNA for the CDR3 is TGTGCCAGCAGCGAGGGGTCCACTGAAGCTTTCTTT.

The CDR3 reads CSARAGPLAGVYNEQFF. CDR3 DNA sequence: TGCAGTGCTAGAGCCGGGCCACTAGCGGGAGTCTACAATGAGCAGTTCTTC. V and J are TRBV20-1 and TRBJ2-1; 11 nucleotides agree with TRBD2. The CDR3 is 17 residues long. V shed 1 base, J shed 3 bases, and the junction held 8 bases outside the gene matches. Germline V CDR1 and CDR2: DFQATT, SNEGSKA (reference sequence).

A few counts support this clonotype. The chain couples TRBV9 to TRBJ1-4; D not certain. This CDR3 comprises 12 residues. Germline CDR1 and CDR2: SGDLS and YYNGEE. V lost 0 bases to trimming and J lost 8 bases, with 5 bases between them. CDR3 sequence (DNA): TGTGCCAGCAGCGTAGGCGACGAAAAACTGTTTTTT. It specifies CASSVGDEKLFF.

The J gene is TRBJ2-7, the V gene TRBV7-9; 15 nucleotides match TRBD2. The V gene end was trimmed by 7 bases and the J gene end by 4 bases; junction bases not matched to a gene: 5. CDR3 length equals 15 residues. Looked up from germline, CDR1 is SEHNR and CDR2 is FQNEAQ (reference sequence). The CDR3 DNA reads as TGTGCCAGCATCTGGGGGACTAGCGGGAGGTACGAGCAGTACTTC. This codes for CASIWGTSGRYEQYF.

The chain combines TRBV27 with TRBJ2-1; 8 nucleotides match TRBD2. The CDR3 consists of 13 residues. V was pared by 6 bases and J by 8 bases, with 6 bases of the junction left unmatched. CDR1 is MNHEY, CDR2 SMNVEV, per germline (reference sequence). CDR3 sequence reads: CASRPSGSYEQFF. The CDR3 DNA sequence: TGTGCCAGCAGACCAAGCGGGAGCTATGAGCAGTTCTTC.

The gene calls are TRBV9 and TRBJ1-3, with D possibly matching TRBD1 (5 bases). Trimming took 0 bases from V and 4 from J, leaving 17 bases between them. The length of the CDR3 is 17 residues. Germline V gives CDR1 SGDLS, CDR2 YYNGEE. The DNA for the CDR3 is TGTGCCAGCAGCGTAGATCTCCAGGGCACGTCCGGAAACACCATATATTTT. Translation: CASSVDLQGTSGNTIYF.

The rearrangement links TRBV30 to TRBJ1-1; D gene uncertain. Germline CDR1 and CDR2: GTSNPN and SVGIG (reference sequence). V was cut by 0 bases and J by 5 bases, with 7 bases left in between. CDR3 length: 12 residues. CDR3 sequence: CAWSVYLTEAFF. The DNA of the CDR3 is TGTGCCTGGAGTGTTTATTTAACTGAAGCTTTCTTT.

This chain connects TRBV20-1 to TRBJ2-7, with TRBD2 identical over 8 bases. Germline V gives CDR1 DFQATT, CDR2 SNEGSKA (reference sequence). Unmatched junction bases numbered 10, after V lost 3 bases and J lost 3 bases. The CDR3 is 15 amino acids. This chain's CDR3 is CSASGVRLAHYEQYF. DNA of the CDR3: TGCAGTGCTAGTGGCGTCCGACTAGCGCACTACGAGCAGTACTTC.

The chain is built from TRBV5-1 and TRBJ2-1, with 8 bases that match TRBD2. With 3 bases clipped from V and 14 bases from J, the junction kept 16 bases outside the gene matches. Germline V gives CDR1 SGHRS, CDR2 YFSETQ. The CDR3 is 15 residues long. The CDR3 nucleotides are TGCGCCAGCAGCTGGCCCCTTGACGGGAGGGCCGGAAAGTTCTTC. This gives the protein CASSWPLDGRAGKFF.

The count of this clonotype is one. The chain links TRBV7-9 to TRBJ1-4; 8 bases align to TRBD1. Germline CDR1 reads SEHNR; CDR2 reads FQNEAQ (reference sequence). There are 15 residues in the CDR3. After removal of 5 bases from V and 3 bases from J, the junction contained 5 bases not matched to a gene. Here the CDR3 DNA reads TGTGCCAGCAGCCCCGCCAGGGGGCCTAATGAAAAACTGTTTTTT. Residues: CASSPARGPNEKLFF.

J is TRBJ2-2 and V is TRBV27; no definite D call. Trimming took off 7 bases at V and 2 bases at J, with 8 bases between the two ends. The germline gives CDR1 MNHEY, CDR2 SMNVEV (reference sequence). CDR3 length equals 13 residues. CDR3 sequence (DNA): TGTGCCAGCACGGCGGTAAACACCGGGGAGCTGTTTTTT. It codes for CASTAVNTGELFF.

The chain has TRBV3-1 and TRBJ2-5, with D perhaps assigned TRBD1 or TRBD2 (5 bases each). V lost 4 bases to trimming and J lost 2 bases, with 14 bases between them. CDR3 length: 15 amino acids. Germline assignment: CDR1 LGHDT and CDR2 YNNKEL (reference sequence). CDR3 sequence reads: CASSPRGDPQETQYF. In DNA, the CDR3 is TGTGCCAGCAGCCCACGAGGGGACCCTCAAGAGACCCAGTACTTC.

DNA of the CDR3: TGTGCCAGCAGCTACATCCTTAGCGGCAGCTCCTACGAGCAGTACTTC. Amino acids: CASSYILSGSSYEQYF. This chain joins TRBV6-5 and TRBJ2-7; tentative D call: TRBD2 (6 bases). This CDR3 spans 16 amino acids. The germline CDR1 and CDR2 sequences are MNHEY and SVGAGI. The V and J ends lost 6 bases and 0 bases respectively, with 18 bases between them.

The chain uses TRBV2 and TRBJ2-5; no clear D gene. Germline CDR1 is SNHLY and CDR2 is FYNNEI. Trimming took 2 bases from V and 0 from J, leaving 10 bases between them. The CDR3 totals 15 residues. CDR3 protein: CASSEWMADQETQYF. The CDR3 nucleotides are TGTGCCAGCAGTGAATGGATGGCGGACCAAGAGACCCAGTACTTC.

The rearrangement uses TRBV19 and TRBJ2-5, with TRBD1 matching 8 bases. The CDR3 length is 14 residues. V shed 5 bases and J 5 bases; nucleotides not matched to a gene: 7. Germline V CDR1 and CDR2: LNHDA, SQIVND (reference sequence). CDR3 protein: CASSFLDRGETQYF. CDR3 DNA: TGTGCCAGTAGTTTCCTTGACAGGGGTGAGACCCAGTACTTC.

The chain employs TRBV3-1 and TRBJ2-2; D remains unclear. The CDR3 has 15 residues. Germline loops: CDR1 LGHDT, CDR2 YNNKEL (reference sequence). V was pared by 2 bases and J by 4 bases, with 11 bases between. CDR3 loop: CASSQSPGPTGELFF. The DNA for the CDR3 is TGTGCCAGCAGCCAAAGCCCAGGACCCACCGGGGAGCTGTTTTTT.

As concerns this clonotype: At one end the junction does not follow the germline gene, possibly because of a read error. This chain uses TRBV25-1 with TRBJ1-3; D possibly corresponds to TRBD1 (6 bases). This CDR3 spans 18 amino acids. Germline V lookup: CDR1 MGHDK, CDR2 SYGVNS. CDR3 sequence reads: CASSDGSSRGASGNTMYF. Written as DNA, the CDR3 is TGTGCCAGCAGTGACGGTTCGAGCAGGGGCGCCTCTGGAAACACCATGTATTTT.

In this sample, this clonotype turned up once. This chain links TRBV28 with TRBJ2-7; TRBD2 agrees at 7 bases. The trim removed 1 base at V and 5 bases at J, leaving 8 bases unmatched. Germline assignment: CDR1 MDHEN and CDR2 SYDVKM. CDR3 length: 15 amino acids. The CDR3 here is CASSLLGEGIDEQYF. Here the CDR3 DNA reads TGTGCCAGCAGTTTATTAGGGGAGGGCATAGACGAGCAGTACTTC. Variable domain in full (rest from reference TRBV28 and TRBJ2-7): DVKVTQSSRYLVKRTGEKVFLECVQDMDHENMFWYRQDPGLGLRLIYFSYDVKMKEKGDIPEGYSVSREKKERFSLILESASTNQTSMYLCASSLLGEGIDEQYFGPGTRLTVT.